Each of the 25 T cell receptor beta chains below was sequenced from the same sample in a study of regulatory T cells in long-lasting Graves disease. Time point described: newly diagnosed GD, antithyroid drugs for less than 3 months. PBMC-extracted RNA yielded the TCR library. Investigators prepared the TCR beta libraries by applying iRepertoire HTBI primers and Arm-PCR of CDR3 regions. One entry per CDR3 protein, called by TCRdb with MiXCR from the multiplex PCR reads. The data hold around 420,000 distinct CDR3 sequences, with over 12% observed a single time. These same data were also listed under a study on T cells in Graves' hyperthyroidism and ophthalmopathy.

Specimen: peripheral blood mononuclear cells (PBMCs), collected at new diagnosis, from a patient treated with antithyroid drugs. All receptors derive from a woman between 35 and 50 years old with Graves disease.

The genes are TRBV4-2 and TRBJ2-1; maybe TRBD2 (5 bases). V lost 3 bases and J lost 10, with 22 bases in between. The V gene's germline CDR1 is LGHNA and CDR2 YNFKEQ. There are 16 residues in the CDR3. This CDR3 is CASSQTTGLASGEQFF. As DNA, the CDR3 is TGTGCCAGCAGCCAGACGACCGGACTCGCTTCCGGGGAGCAGTTCTTC.

This clonotype was observed a few times. CDR3 sequence reads: CSARGRETYSYNSPLHF. In DNA, the CDR3 is TGCAGTGCTAGAGGCAGGGAAACGTACTCCTATAATTCACCCCTCCACTTT. J is TRBJ1-6 and V is TRBV20-1; a possible D gene is TRBD1 (5 bases). The length of the CDR3 is 17 residues. V was shortened by 1 base and J by 0 bases, with 13 bases between the two germline ends. Looked up from germline, CDR1 is DFQATT and CDR2 is SNEGSKA (reference sequence).

Many counts were recorded for this clonotype. The chain carries TRBV5-6 and TRBJ2-7, with 7 bases fitting TRBD1. V shed 3 bases, J shed 4 bases, and the junction held 1 base outside the gene matches. CDR3 length equals 12 residues. Per germline, CDR1 SGHDT and CDR2 YYEEEE. The CDR3 reads CASSWGQYEQYF. DNA of the CDR3: TGTGCCAGCAGCTGGGGACAGTACGAGCAGTACTTC.

CDR3 region: CSVDNGSGQGNNEQFF. CDR3 sequence (DNA): TGCAGCGTTGATAATGGTAGCGGACAGGGGAACAATGAGCAGTTCTTC. V usage is TRBV29-1 and J usage is TRBJ2-1; 9 bases match TRBD1. Germline V gene data show CDR1 as SQVTM and CDR2 as ANQGSEA. V lost 3 bases to trimming and J lost 5 bases; unmatched junction nucleotides: 11. The CDR3 extends over 16 amino acids.

This clonotype was found many times. The CDR3 here is CASIPLARPPGGYNEQFF. In DNA, the CDR3 is TGTGCCAGCATTCCACTAGCGAGACCCCCCGGGGGGTACAATGAGCAGTTCTTC. V is TRBV12-3 or TRBV12-4 and J is TRBJ2-1, with 7 bases that match TRBD2. The CDR3 covers 18 residues. After removal of 7 bases from V and 4 bases from J, the junction contained 19 bases not matched to a gene.

This clonotype was counted a few times. The J gene is TRBJ2-6, the V gene TRBV12-3 or TRBV12-4; tentatively, D is TRBD2 (6 bases). The germline V and J ends were trimmed by 4 bases and 0 bases, with 13 bases remaining between them. The CDR3 has 17 residues. Written as DNA, the CDR3 is TGTGCCAGCAGTTGGGGCGGGGTAAGCTCTGGGGCCAACGTCCTGACTTTC. Protein: CASSWGGVSSGANVLTF.

This chain's CDR3 is CASSPQGEFGGELFF. The DNA of the CDR3 is TGCGCCAGCAGCCCCCAGGGGGAGTTCGGCGGGGAGCTGTTTTTT. This chain uses TRBV4-1 with TRBJ2-2; TRBD1 aligns across 7 bases. CDR3 length: 15 residues. From germline, CDR1 is MGHRA and CDR2 YSYEKL. V shed 4 bases, J shed 7 bases, and the junction held 9 bases outside the gene matches.

The V call is TRBV6-1, the J call TRBJ2-7, with TRBD2 identical over 13 bases. The CDR3 runs to 16 residues. From germline, CDR1 is MNHNS and CDR2 SASEGT. J was trimmed by 0 bases and V by 6 bases; bases with no gene match: 5. The CDR3 sequence is CASRGLAGPASYEQYF. CDR3 nucleotides: TGTGCCAGCAGGGGACTAGCGGGACCCGCCTCCTACGAGCAGTACTTC.

This clonotype was detected ten times or more. This chain connects TRBV5-1 to TRBJ2-7, with a possible D match to TRBD1 (6 bases). Per the germline V gene, CDR1 is SGHRS and CDR2 is YFSETQ. The CDR3 is 13 amino acids. V dropped 4 bases and J dropped 5 bases, with 13 bases sitting between them. The CDR3 nucleotides read TGCGCCAGCAGCCCCAGGGGTACCGACGAGCAGTACTTC. Its translation: CASSPRGTDEQYF.

The table lists this clonotype with many counts. The chain is built from TRBV7-3 and TRBJ2-3; tentatively, D is TRBD1 (5 bases). The germline V and J ends were trimmed by 3 bases and 1 base, with 8 bases remaining between them. This CDR3 comprises 14 residues. Germline lookup yields CDR1 SGHTA and CDR2 FQGTGA. The CDR3 coding sequence is TGTGCCAGCAGCTTCGGACACCGCACAGATACGCAGTATTTT. It codes for CASSFGHRTDTQYF.

This clonotype was counted ten times or more. The chain carries TRBV27 and TRBJ1-5; TRBD1 matches 10 bases. The length of the CDR3 is 17 residues. V was pared by 5 bases and J by 2 bases, with 9 bases of the junction left unmatched. CDR1 and CDR2 from the germline V gene are MNHEY and SMNVEV (reference sequence). The CDR3 region is CASSLTPGTGGNQPQHF. DNA for the CDR3: TGTGCCAGCAGTCTAACCCCCGGGACAGGGGGCAATCAGCCCCAGCATTTT.

This clonotype was counted ten times or more. The chain joins TRBV14 to TRBJ2-7; possibly TRBD1 for D (5 bases). Germline-derived CDR1 and CDR2 are SGHDN and FVKESK. CDR3 length: 14 residues. V lost 0 bases to trimming and J lost 2 bases, with 8 bases between them. The CDR3 coding sequence is TGTGCCAGCAGCCAAGAGTACAGGACCTACGAGCAGTACTTC. This gives the protein CASSQEYRTYEQYF.

The chain is built from TRBV5-6 and TRBJ2-3; D might be TRBD1 (6 bases). Germline assignment: CDR1 SGHDT and CDR2 YYEEEE. V was clipped by 2 bases and J by 2 bases, with 15 bases between them. This CDR3 is 16 amino acids long. In DNA, the CDR3 is TGTGCCAGCAGCTTTAATCCAGGGACATACACAGATACGCAGTATTTT. This translates into CASSFNPGTYTDTQYF.

With regard to this clonotype: The CDR3 does not close with the conserved phenylalanine or tryptophan, likely indicating a read error. This chain connects TRBV5-1 to TRBJ1-2; 9 bases are a match to TRBD1. Trimming cost V 0 bases and J 7 bases; bases outside gene matches: 7. The CDR3 has 15 residues. Germline V gene data show CDR1 as SGHRS and CDR2 as YFSETQ. CDR3 DNA: TGCGCCAGCAGCTTGGGGGACAGGGACTCAGGTGGCTACACCGTC. As protein: CASSLGDRDSGGYTV.

This clonotype was recorded a few times. The chain joins TRBV28 to TRBJ2-1; D is possibly TRBD2 (5 bases). CDR3 length: 14 residues. Germline V CDR1 and CDR2: MDHEN, SYDVKM. V lost 8 bases and J 4 bases, leaving 15 bases between the germline ends. The CDR3 spells CASRVAGEYNEQFF. As DNA, the CDR3 is TGTGCCAGCCGGGTTGCGGGTGAATACAATGAGCAGTTCTTC.

This clonotype was counted many times. CDR3 loop: CASKKTPYQPQHF. The CDR3 nucleotides are TGTGCCAGCAAAAAAACACCCTATCAGCCCCAGCATTTT. The rearrangement joins TRBV28 to TRBJ1-5; no clear D gene. The germline gives CDR1 MDHEN, CDR2 SYDVKM. Trimming left V 7 bases short and J 5 bases short, with 12 bases between. This CDR3 has 13 residues.

This clonotype occurred a few times. This rearrangement joins TRBV9 to TRBJ1-3; D might be TRBD1 (5 bases). The germline CDR1 and CDR2 sequences are SGDLS and YYNGEE. The germline V and J ends were trimmed by 1 base and 4 bases, with 12 bases remaining between them. The CDR3 runs to 15 residues. Here the CDR3 DNA reads TGTGCCAGCAGCGTACGCGGGGGAGACGGAAACACCATATATTTT. Translating gives CASSVRGGDGNTIYF.

This clonotype appeared many times. The chain uses TRBV12-3 or TRBV12-4 and TRBJ1-5; D gene uncertain. The germline V and J ends were trimmed by 6 bases and 0 bases, with 3 bases remaining between them. The CDR3 is 12 residues long. CDR3 sequence reads: CASRYSNQPQHF. In nucleotides, the CDR3 is TGTGCCAGCAGGTATAGCAATCAGCCCCAGCATTTT.

This clonotype was found a few times. The rearrangement links TRBV5-1 to TRBJ1-2; no definite D call. Germline CDR1 is SGHRS and CDR2 is YFSETQ. This CDR3 is built from 12 residues. V was clipped by 3 bases and J by 5 bases, with 8 bases between them. The CDR3 coding sequence is TGCGCCAGCAGCTCAAACACTTATGGCTACACCTTC. It encodes CASSSNTYGYTF.

This clonotype was observed a handful of times. This chain joins TRBV24-1 and TRBJ2-1; 8 bases line up with TRBD2. J was trimmed by 1 base and V by 10 bases; bases with no gene match: 14. CDR1 is KGHDR, CDR2 SFDVKD, per germline. This CDR3 is 17 amino acids long. The CDR3 region is CATSTREGKESYNEQFF. DNA for the CDR3: TGTGCCACTTCCACACGGGAGGGGAAAGAGTCCTACAATGAGCAGTTCTTC.

This clonotype occurred many times. The rearrangement uses TRBV6-2 or TRBV6-3 and TRBJ2-7; D is uncertain. V lost 2 bases, J lost 4 bases, and 12 bases lay in between. Germline V gene lookup returns CDR1 MNHEY and CDR2 SVGEGT. CDR3 length: 14 residues. This chain's CDR3 is CASSYVRPPYEQYF. CDR3 DNA sequence: TGTGCCAGCAGTTACGTACGTCCGCCTTACGAGCAGTACTTC.

The gene calls are TRBV5-8 and TRBJ2-7; 7 bases align to TRBD2. Germline V gene sequence: CDR1 SGHTS, CDR2 YDEGEE. CDR3 size: 16 residues. The V and J ends lost 4 bases and 4 bases, in that order; junction bases with no gene match: 14. CDR3 amino acids: CASSRSVAGAAYEQYF. CDR3 DNA sequence: TGTGCCAGCAGCCGCAGTGTTGCGGGAGCTGCGTACGAGCAGTACTTC. Combining the CDR3 with reference TRBV5-8 and TRBJ2-7 gives the whole variable domain EAGVTQSPTHLIKTRGQQATLRCSPISGHTSVYWYQQALGLGLQFLLWYDEGEERNRGNFPPRFSGRQFPNYSSELNVNALELEDSALYLCASSRSVAGAAYEQYFGPGTRLTVT.

Ten or more counts support this clonotype. The rearrangement links TRBV11-2 to TRBJ2-7; D is unclear. This CDR3 is 13 amino acids long. V lost 1 base, J lost 4 bases, and 8 bases lay in between. Germline-derived CDR1 and CDR2 are SGHAT and FQNNGV. This chain's CDR3 is CASSLGMGYEQYF. The CDR3 region has the DNA TGTGCCAGCAGCTTAGGAATGGGGTACGAGCAGTACTTC.

This clonotype showed up many times. V gene TRBV29-1 combines with J gene TRBJ1-1, with D possibly being TRBD1 (6 bases). Between the trimmed V and J ends, which lost 7 bases and 5 bases, there was a span of 17 bases. This CDR3 is 13 amino acids long. Germline V lookup: CDR1 SQVTM, CDR2 ANQGSEA. As DNA, the CDR3 is TGCAGCGGTCTACAGGGCGGGGGAACTGAAGCTTTCTTT. Protein: CSGLQGGGTEAFF. The full variable domain, in which reference TRBV29-1 and TRBJ1-1 provide the parts outside the CDR3, is SAVISQKPSRDICQRGTSLTIQCQVDSQVTMMFWYRQQPGQSLTLIATANQGSEATYESGFVIDKFPISRPNLTFSTLTVSNMSPEDSSIYLCSGLQGGGTEAFFGQGTRLTVV.

In its sample, this clonotype was seen many times. This chain uses TRBV20-1 with TRBJ2-7, with 13 positions matching TRBD2. Germline values: CDR1 DFQATT, CDR2 SNEGSKA (reference sequence). The CDR3 is 18 amino acids. CDR3 residues: CSARSHRLAGGSTYEQYF. The CDR3, as DNA: TGCAGCGCGCGTAGCCACAGACTAGCGGGAGGCTCCACCTACGAGCAGTACTTC.